The text below deals with one TCR beta chain. Its antigen is not known. With a J-beta primer mix and a sample-barcoded 5' primer, a second PCR ran about 6 to 11 cycles. TCRdb fed the 5' RACE reads into MiXCR, producing one record per CDR3 protein. The sample contains fewer than 600,000 distinct CDR3 sequences, about 29% of which appear only once. The data were obtained in a study of blood T cells in healthy people across ages. Findings of the study overall: With donor CMV status unknown, expanded clonotype changes were possibly confounded. Diversity estimates from one million T cells were considered underestimates.

This sample was also put to use in a study of T cells of mothers and their children.

The sequence was obtained from a boy under 10 years old in good health. What was sequenced was blood.

The CDR3 here is CASSVGPSPSSYEQYF. Written as DNA, the CDR3 is TGTGCCAGCAGCGTGGGACCCTCACCGAGCTCCTACGAGCAGTACTTC. V and J are TRBV9 and TRBJ2-7; either TRBD1 or TRBD2 may supply D (5 bases each). Between the trimmed V and J ends, which lost 2 bases and 0 bases, there was a span of 15 bases. This CDR3 comprises 16 residues. Germline values: CDR1 SGDLS, CDR2 YYNGEE.